A single sample is the source of the 28 T cell receptor beta chains below, sequenced in a study of graft-versus-host responses after intestinal transplantation. Only in-frame clones appear in the TCRdb table, and some are missing; sequencing was by immunoSEQ multiplex PCR. This table has 40,000 to 55,000 clones, around 90% appearing once. Material: PBMCs, obtained 524 days after transplant. These receptors were collected from a human patient who received an intestinal transplant, so some T cells may come from the graft donor.

This rearrangement joins TRBV4-2 to TRBJ2-7; the match to TRBD2 covers 13 bases. Germline-derived CDR1 and CDR2 are LGHNA and YNFKEQ. V was clipped by 4 bases and J by 4 bases; unmatched bases: 13. CDR3 length: 18 residues. The CDR3 sequence is CASSLGVSGTSGIYEQYF. CDR3 DNA: TGTGCCAGCAGCCTAGGGGTCTCCGGGACTAGCGGGATTTACGAGCAGTACTTC.

The V and J genes are TRBV9 and TRBJ2-5; 10 nucleotides agree with TRBD2. V lost 0 bases, J lost 4 bases, and 6 bases stayed unmatched. CDR3 length: 16 residues. Germline V gene sequence: CDR1 SGDLS, CDR2 YYNGEE. The CDR3 DNA follows: TGTGCCAGCAGCGTAGCTCCTAGCGGGAGCTCAGAGACCCAGTACTTC. It encodes CASSVAPSGSSETQYF.

V gene TRBV7-6 combines with J gene TRBJ2-1; 9 bases line up with TRBD2. With V trimmed by 0 bases and J by 5 bases, 8 bases remained unmatched. This CDR3 region has 17 residues. Germline V gene lookup returns CDR1 SGHVS and CDR2 FNYEAQ. The DNA for the CDR3 is TGTGCCAGCAGCTTAGCGGTAGCGGGAGCTCTCGACAATGAGCAGTTCTTC. Translating gives CASSLAVAGALDNEQFF. Using reference TRBV7-6 and TRBJ2-1 for the parts outside the CDR3, the full variable domain is GAGVSQSPRYKVTKRGQDVALRCDPISGHVSLYWYRQALGQGPEFLTYFNYEAQQDKSGLPNDRFSAERPEGSISTLTIQRTEQRDSAMYRCASSLAVAGALDNEQFFGPGTRLTVL.

The CDR3 DNA follows: TGCGCCAGCAGCGTTCAGTTAGACTACGAGCAGTACTTC. Translating it yields CASSVQLDYEQYF. The chain uses TRBV5-1 and TRBJ2-7; D unresolved. Between the trimmed V and J ends, which lost 4 bases and 3 bases, there was a span of 11 bases. Per germline, CDR1 SGHRS and CDR2 YFSETQ. The CDR3 length is 13 residues.

J is TRBJ1-1 and V is TRBV15; D possibly corresponds to TRBD1 (5 bases). This CDR3 comprises 14 residues. Germline V CDR1 and CDR2: LNHNV, YYDKDF (reference sequence). V lost 0 bases and J lost 2, with 7 bases in between. CDR3 sequence (DNA): TGTGCCACCAGCAGAGAGGGGGGAAACACTGAAGCTTTCTTT. Protein: CATSREGGNTEAFF.

This chain joins TRBV11-2 and TRBJ2-7; D is uncertain. This CDR3 spans 13 amino acids. CDR1 is SGHAT and CDR2 is FQNNGV in the germline V gene. Trimming pared 2 bases from V and 2 bases from J, leaving 7 bases between. The CDR3 loop reads CASSLSLTYEQYF. CDR3 sequence (DNA): TGTGCCAGCAGCTTATCGCTAACCTACGAGCAGTACTTC.

The chain employs TRBV12-5 and TRBJ2-1; D is unclear. Germline-derived CDR1 and CDR2 are LGHNT and FRNRAP. V gave up 1 base and J gave up 8 bases, with 18 bases separating them. The CDR3 has 16 amino acids. Written as DNA, the CDR3 is TGTGCTAGTGGTTTGGCTCTAAGCCCCGGAGTCGATGAGCAGTTCTTC. Translation: CASGLALSPGVDEQFF.

Only one count was recorded for this clone. V and J are TRBV28 and TRBJ2-3; 8 nucleotides match TRBD2. This CDR3 region has 16 residues. V was pared by 3 bases and J by 2 bases, with 7 bases of the junction left unmatched. CDR1 and CDR2 from the germline V gene are MDHEN and SYDVKM. CDR3 nucleotides: TGTGCCAGCAGTTTCCTCGGACTAGCAGACACAGATACGCAGTATTTT. It specifies CASSFLGLADTDTQYF.

The V call is TRBV6-5, the J call TRBJ1-1; D is unresolved. Trimming stripped 2 bases from V and 5 bases from J, with 9 bases between. The CDR3 totals 13 residues. Germline CDR1 MNHEY, CDR2 SVGAGI. CDR3 region: CASSYGGGTEAFF. The DNA of the CDR3 is TGTGCCAGCAGTTACGGCGGAGGGACTGAAGCTTTCTTT.

The chain recombines TRBV7-3 with TRBJ2-3; perhaps TRBD1 as D (7 bases). CDR3 length: 16 residues. The germline V gene has CDR1 SGHTA and CDR2 FQGTGA. Deletions cut 4 bases from V and 2 bases from J, with 16 bases between. The DNA for the CDR3 is TGTGCCAGCAGCTCCCGAGCAGGGGGGAACACAGATACGCAGTATTTT. Translation gives CASSSRAGGNTDTQYF.

The CDR3 nucleotides read TGTGCCAGCAGAAACCTAGCGGGGGAGAACAATGAGCAGTTCTTC. It yields the protein CASRNLAGENNEQFF. The chain employs TRBV2 and TRBJ2-1; TRBD2 matches at 10 bases. This CDR3 is 15 amino acids long. V lost 6 bases and J lost 5; bases outside the gene matches: 7. Germline-derived CDR1 and CDR2 are SNHLY and FYNNEI.

The chain links TRBV27 to TRBJ2-1; 8 bases match TRBD2. The V gene end was trimmed by 5 bases and the J gene end by 3 bases; junction bases not matched to a gene: 24. The CDR3 covers 21 residues. Germline V CDR1 and CDR2: MNHEY, SMNVEV (reference sequence). The DNA of the CDR3 is TGTGCCAGCAGTCTAACGCAAATTTCAACCTCAAGCACTAGCGGCTACAATGAGCAGTTCTTC. Protein product: CASSLTQISTSSTSGYNEQFF.

A single count supports this clone. This sequence joins TRBV19 and TRBJ1-5, with TRBD1 as a possible D gene (5 bases). The CDR3 covers 17 residues. Looked up from germline, CDR1 is LNHDA and CDR2 is SQIVND (reference sequence). V gave up 3 bases and J gave up 2 bases, with 17 bases separating them. The CDR3 loop reads CASSISNLGVGNQPQHF. The CDR3 region has the DNA TGTGCCAGTAGTATCAGTAATTTGGGGGTCGGCAATCAGCCCCAGCATTTT.

The V and J genes are TRBV28 and TRBJ1-1, with 7 bases lining up with TRBD1. V shed 3 bases, J shed 8 bases, and the junction held 6 bases outside the gene matches. The CDR3 has 13 residues. Germline loops: CDR1 MDHEN, CDR2 SYDVKM. The CDR3, as DNA: TGTGCCAGCAGTTTGGAACAGGGGTGGGAAGCTTTCTTT. Translated: CASSLEQGWEAFF.

The V call is TRBV2, the J call TRBJ2-7, with a possible D match to TRBD2 (6 bases). Deletions cut 4 bases from V and 2 bases from J, with 6 bases between. The length of the CDR3 is 12 residues. Germline CDR1 SNHLY, CDR2 FYNNEI. The CDR3 spells CASSGLAYEQYF. The CDR3 DNA sequence: TGTGCCAGCAGTGGACTAGCCTACGAGCAGTACTTC.

This clone was detected only once. V and J are TRBV4-3 and TRBJ2-1; 12 bases are a match to TRBD1. With 5 bases clipped from V and 6 bases from J, the junction kept 2 bases outside the gene matches. The CDR3 extends over 14 amino acids. CDR1 is LGHNA, CDR2 YSLEER, per germline. CDR3 residues: CASSWDRGPNEQFF. CDR3 in DNA: TGCGCCAGCAGCTGGGACAGGGGGCCCAATGAGCAGTTCTTC.

This clone was counted a single time. The rearrangement uses TRBV4-1 and TRBJ2-1, with 7 positions matching TRBD2. The V and J ends lost 1 base and 0 bases, in that order; junction bases with no gene match: 15. CDR3 size: 20 residues. CDR1 is MGHRA, CDR2 YSYEKL, per germline. The CDR3 region has the DNA TGCGCCAGCAGCCAAGTCGAAATAGCGGGTTTACTAAGCTCCTACAATGAGCAGTTCTTC. This codes for CASSQVEIAGLLSSYNEQFF.

This clone is large within its sample. The chain's CDR3 is CASSMTGREVDEQFF. CDR3 coding DNA: TGTGCCAGTAGTATGACCGGGCGGGAGGTCGATGAGCAGTTCTTC. J is TRBJ2-1 and V is TRBV19, with TRBD2 matching 8 bases. Germline lookup yields CDR1 LNHDA and CDR2 SQIVND (reference sequence). The CDR3 contains 15 residues. The trim removed 3 bases at V and 8 bases at J, leaving 9 bases unmatched.

This clone was detected only a few times. V is TRBV2 and J is TRBJ1-1; 8 bases match TRBD1. This CDR3 has 13 amino acids. The junction had 4 bases not matched to a gene; V was cut back by 6 bases and J by 4 bases. Germline CDR1 reads SNHLY; CDR2 reads FYNNEI. The DNA for the CDR3 is TGTGCCAGCAGCAGTGACAGGGGCACTGAAGCTTTCTTT. Translation: CASSSDRGTEAFF.

The chain recombines TRBV27 with TRBJ1-5, with D possibly matching TRBD1 (6 bases). The CDR3 totals 18 residues. The ends were cut back, 3 bases at V and 2 bases at J, with 20 bases in the middle. From germline, CDR1 is MNHEY and CDR2 SMNVEV (reference sequence). The CDR3 nucleotides are TGTGCCAGCAGTTTCGGGGGTTCGTCAGGGGCTGGCAATCAGCCCCAGCATTTT. Translated: CASSFGGSSGAGNQPQHF.

Only a few counts were recorded for this clone. This chain joins TRBV19 and TRBJ2-7, with a weak D call TRBD1 (5 bases). V lost 5 bases and J 3 bases, leaving 14 bases between the germline ends. CDR3 length: 14 amino acids. From germline, CDR1 is LNHDA and CDR2 SQIVND (reference sequence). CDR3 sequence reads: CASSQGDVGYEQYF. The CDR3 DNA sequence: TGTGCCAGTAGTCAGGGCGACGTCGGCTACGAGCAGTACTTC.

This chain links TRBV27 with TRBJ2-1, with D unclear. This CDR3 contains 14 residues. V lost 6 bases, J lost 2 bases, and 11 bases lay in between. Germline lookup yields CDR1 MNHEY and CDR2 SMNVEV (reference sequence). CDR3 loop: CASRKTDAYNEQFF. As DNA, the CDR3 is TGTGCCAGCAGGAAAACGGACGCCTACAATGAGCAGTTCTTC.

CDR3 loop: CASSEGLASYNEQFF. The CDR3, as DNA: TGCGCCAGCAGCGAGGGACTAGCAAGCTACAATGAGCAGTTCTTC. The genes are TRBV5-1 and TRBJ2-1, with TRBD2 matching 9 bases. The CDR3 extends over 15 amino acids. Looked up from germline, CDR1 is SGHRS and CDR2 is YFSETQ. Trimming cost V 4 bases and J 3 bases; bases outside gene matches: 5.

The gene calls are TRBV5-6 and TRBJ2-1, with D unclear. This CDR3 spans 14 amino acids. Germline V CDR1 and CDR2: SGHDT, YYEEEE. Trimming pared 0 bases from V and 0 bases from J, leaving 4 bases between. The chain's CDR3 is CASSLGGSYNEQFF. As DNA, the CDR3 is TGTGCCAGCAGCTTGGGGGGCTCCTACAATGAGCAGTTCTTC.

V and J are TRBV6-5 and TRBJ2-5; a weak D match, TRBD1 (5 bases). V shed 0 bases and J shed 2 bases, with 7 bases lying between them. The germline gives CDR1 MNHEY, CDR2 SVGAGI. The CDR3 spans 14 residues. The CDR3 sequence: CASSYSKGQETQYF. CDR3 coding DNA: TGTGCCAGCAGTTACTCGAAGGGGCAAGAGACCCAGTACTTC.

This chain links TRBV19 with TRBJ1-1; D is uncertain. Trimming took off 3 bases at V and 2 bases at J, with 7 bases between the two ends. The CDR3 consists of 13 residues. The germline CDR1 and CDR2 sequences are LNHDA and SQIVND (reference sequence). The CDR3 DNA follows: TGTGCCAGTAGTATTAAGCGAAACACTGAAGCTTTCTTT. Its protein product is CASSIKRNTEAFF.

The chain couples TRBV18 to TRBJ2-1, with TRBD2 matching over 14 bases. The CDR3 runs 18 residues. With 6 bases clipped from V and 0 bases from J, the junction kept 7 bases outside the gene matches. The germline CDR1 and CDR2 sequences are KGHSH and LQKENI. CDR3 region: CASSLPGLAGVSYNEQFF. DNA of the CDR3: TGTGCCAGCTCGCTGCCGGGACTAGCGGGAGTCTCCTACAATGAGCAGTTCTTC. Full variable domain (remainder filled in from reference TRBV18 and TRBJ2-1): NAGVMQNPRHLVRRRGQEARLRCSPMKGHSHVYWYRQLPEEGLKFMVYLQKENIIDESGMPKERFSAEFPKEGPSILRIQQVVRGDSAAYFCASSLPGLAGVSYNEQFFGPGTRLTVL.

V is TRBV7-9 and J is TRBJ1-5; D is possibly TRBD1 (5 bases). Germline CDR1 SEHNR, CDR2 FQNEAQ (reference sequence). This CDR3 contains 15 residues. The ends were cut back, 5 bases at V and 3 bases at J, with 14 bases in the middle. In DNA, the CDR3 is TGTGCCAGCAGCCTATATCAGGGCAACAATCAGCCCCAGCATTTT. Amino acids: CASSLYQGNNQPQHF.